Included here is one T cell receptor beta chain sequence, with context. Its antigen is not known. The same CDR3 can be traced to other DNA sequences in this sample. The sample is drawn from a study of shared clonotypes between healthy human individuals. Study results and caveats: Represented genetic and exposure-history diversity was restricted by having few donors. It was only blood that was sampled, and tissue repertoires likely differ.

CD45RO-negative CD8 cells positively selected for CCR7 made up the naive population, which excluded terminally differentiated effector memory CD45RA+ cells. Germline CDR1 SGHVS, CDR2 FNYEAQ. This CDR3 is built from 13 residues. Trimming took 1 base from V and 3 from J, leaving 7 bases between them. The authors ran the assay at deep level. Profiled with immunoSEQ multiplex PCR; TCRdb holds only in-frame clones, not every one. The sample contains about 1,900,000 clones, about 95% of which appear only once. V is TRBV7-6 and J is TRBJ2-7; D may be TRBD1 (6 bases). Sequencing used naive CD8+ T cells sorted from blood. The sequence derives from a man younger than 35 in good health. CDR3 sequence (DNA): TGTGCCAGCAGCTTAGAGGACAGCTACGAGCAGTACTTC. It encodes CASSLEDSYEQYF.